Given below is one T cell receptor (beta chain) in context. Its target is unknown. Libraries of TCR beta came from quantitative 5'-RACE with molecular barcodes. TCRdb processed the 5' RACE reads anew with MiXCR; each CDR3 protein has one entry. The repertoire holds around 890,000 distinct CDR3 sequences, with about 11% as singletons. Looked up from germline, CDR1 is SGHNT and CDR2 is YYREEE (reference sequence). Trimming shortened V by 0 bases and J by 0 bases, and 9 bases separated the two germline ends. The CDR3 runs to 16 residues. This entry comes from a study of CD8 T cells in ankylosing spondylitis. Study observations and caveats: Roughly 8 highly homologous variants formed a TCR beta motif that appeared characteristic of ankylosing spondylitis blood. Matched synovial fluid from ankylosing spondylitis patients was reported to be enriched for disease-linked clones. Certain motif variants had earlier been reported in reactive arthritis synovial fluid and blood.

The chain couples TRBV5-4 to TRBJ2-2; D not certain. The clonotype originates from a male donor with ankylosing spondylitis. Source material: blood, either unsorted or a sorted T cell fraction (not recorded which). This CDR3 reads CASSLAEGPNTGELFF. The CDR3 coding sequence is TGTGCCAGCAGCTTGGCAGAAGGCCCGAACACCGGGGAGCTGTTTTTT.